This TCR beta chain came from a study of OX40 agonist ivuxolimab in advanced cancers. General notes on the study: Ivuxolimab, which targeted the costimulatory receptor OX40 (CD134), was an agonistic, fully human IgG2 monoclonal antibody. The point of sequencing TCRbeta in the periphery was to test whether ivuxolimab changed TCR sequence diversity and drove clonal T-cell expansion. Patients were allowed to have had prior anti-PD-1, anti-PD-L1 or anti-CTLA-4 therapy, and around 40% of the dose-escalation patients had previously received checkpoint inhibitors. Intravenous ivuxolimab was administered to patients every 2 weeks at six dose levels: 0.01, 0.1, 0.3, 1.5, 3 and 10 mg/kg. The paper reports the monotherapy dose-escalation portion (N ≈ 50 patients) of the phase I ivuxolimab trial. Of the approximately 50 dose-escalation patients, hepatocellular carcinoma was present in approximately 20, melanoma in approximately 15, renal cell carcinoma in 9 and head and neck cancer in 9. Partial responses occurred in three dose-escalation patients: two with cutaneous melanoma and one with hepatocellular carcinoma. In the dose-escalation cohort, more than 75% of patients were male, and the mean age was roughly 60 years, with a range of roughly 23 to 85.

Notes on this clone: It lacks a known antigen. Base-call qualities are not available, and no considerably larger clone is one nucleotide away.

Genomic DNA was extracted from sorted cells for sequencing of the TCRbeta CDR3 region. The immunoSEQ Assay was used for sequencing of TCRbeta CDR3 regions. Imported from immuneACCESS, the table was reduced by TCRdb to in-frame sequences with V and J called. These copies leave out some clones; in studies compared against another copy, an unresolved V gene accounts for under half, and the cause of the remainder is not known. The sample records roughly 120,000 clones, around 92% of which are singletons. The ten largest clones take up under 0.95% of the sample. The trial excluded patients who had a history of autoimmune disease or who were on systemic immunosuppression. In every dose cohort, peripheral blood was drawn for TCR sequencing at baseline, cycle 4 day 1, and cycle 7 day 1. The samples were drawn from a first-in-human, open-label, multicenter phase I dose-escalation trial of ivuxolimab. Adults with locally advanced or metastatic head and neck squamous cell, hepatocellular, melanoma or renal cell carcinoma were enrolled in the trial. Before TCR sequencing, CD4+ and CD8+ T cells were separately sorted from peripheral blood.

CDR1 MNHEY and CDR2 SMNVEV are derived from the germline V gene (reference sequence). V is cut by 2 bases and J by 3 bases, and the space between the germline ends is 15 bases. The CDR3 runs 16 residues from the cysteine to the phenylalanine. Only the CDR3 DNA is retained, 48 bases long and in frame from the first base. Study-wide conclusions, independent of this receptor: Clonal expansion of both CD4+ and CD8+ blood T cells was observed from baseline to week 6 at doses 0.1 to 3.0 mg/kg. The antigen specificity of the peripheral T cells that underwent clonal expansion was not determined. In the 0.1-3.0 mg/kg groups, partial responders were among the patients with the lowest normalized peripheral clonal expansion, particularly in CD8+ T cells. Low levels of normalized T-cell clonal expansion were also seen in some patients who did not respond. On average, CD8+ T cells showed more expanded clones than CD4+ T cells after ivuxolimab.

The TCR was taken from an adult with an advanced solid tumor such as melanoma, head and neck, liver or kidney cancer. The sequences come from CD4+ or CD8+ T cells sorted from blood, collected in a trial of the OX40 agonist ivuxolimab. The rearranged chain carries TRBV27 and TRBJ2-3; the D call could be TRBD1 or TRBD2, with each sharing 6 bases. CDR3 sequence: CASSLEGGRGTDTQYF. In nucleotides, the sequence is TGTGCCAGCAGTTTAGAGGGGGGCCGAGGGACAGATACGCAGTATTTT.